This TCR beta chain originates from a study of T cells of healthy individuals. The CDR3 runs to 15 residues. The V end lost 0 bases, the J end lost 3 bases, and 10 bases lay between the germline ends. CDR1 and CDR2 from the germline V gene are SGHNT and YYREEE (reference sequence). This clonotype was picked up many times. TCRdb recomputed calls from the 5' RACE reads with MiXCR, one row per CDR3 protein. The table records tens of thousands of distinct CDR3 sequences, 16% of them present only once. This chain connects TRBV5-4 to TRBJ1-3, with D unresolved. This clonotype was sampled from a human donor in good health. CDR3 in amino acids: CASSLVAGDGNTIYF. The CDR3 DNA reads as TGTGCCAGCAGCTTGGTGGCCGGGGATGGAAACACCATATATTTT.